Only a few counts were recorded for the clone carrying this TCR beta chain. Its target is unknown. The CDR3 loop spans 15 amino acids. V was clipped by 3 bases and J by 3 bases; unmatched bases: 5. Germline V gene data show CDR1 as MDHEN and CDR2 as SYDVKM. A multiplex PCR was run with 60 Vbeta primers and 13 Jbeta primers. TCRdb keeps only in-frame clones here, not all; method: immunoSEQ multiplex PCR. In the table there are nearly 100,000 clones, over 8% of which are singletons. The data were obtained in a study of cytomegalovirus exposure and HLA in healthy donors. General study results and limits: Donors were assumed by presence/absence analyses to have roughly uniform sequencing depth. Previously analyzed data showed that most TCR beta V segments were productive at a frequency of about 87% or about 30%. The authors excluded some V segments, including TRBV6-2 and TRBV6-3, as indistinguishable.

The TCR sequence derives from a man in his fifties in good health and CMV-seropositive. The specimen sequenced was PBMCs. The genes are TRBV28 and TRBJ2-5; 9 positions match TRBD1. The CDR3 DNA follows: TGTGCCAGCAGTTTTGAGGGACAGGGAAAAGAGACCCAGTACTTC. The encoded protein is CASSFEGQGKETQYF.